Listed below are T cell receptor beta chains from one sample, sequenced in a study of shared clonotypes between healthy human individuals. Profiling relied on immunoSEQ multiplex PCR, and the TCRdb table lists in-frame clones only, not all of them. The sample has over 400,000 clones; about 85% are singletons. The sample taken for sequencing was PBMCs. The receptors here all came from a woman aged 40 to 50 in good health. Some clones in this sample may be carry-over from other donors' samples. Each CDR3 is given without its conserved first and last residue. Not all rows give a size; the values are once, few, many and, for expanded clones, a class.

v_gene | abundance | len | CDR3aa
TRBV30 | once | 10 | ACSGRVDTQY
TRBV7-8 | NA | 17 | ASSLAYGSGRANTGELF
TRBV18 | once | 12 | ASSPRAGGEEQY
TRBV6-1 | once | 11 | ASRQGPHTEAF
TRBV5-1 | once | 13 | ASSPGGQDNQPQH
TRBV19 | NA | 12 | ASTRGQGANEQF
TRBV18 | once | 13 | ASSPPNKLNTEAF
TRBV6-1 | NA | 11 | ANRGSGTDTQY
TRBV18 | few | 15 | ASSPTSGRARQETQY
TRBV4-2 | NA | 17 | ASSQVGLAGGVATGELF
TRBV28 | NA | 13 | ASSFLRGGNQPQH
TRBV25-1 | NA | 12 | ASSDAGGGQPQH
TRBV28 | once | 12 | ASSARGPYYGYT
TRBV10-1 | NA | 11 | ASSEPTPSGPI
TRBV6-1 | NA | 13 | ASSEGGLMNTEAF
TRBV7-6 | NA | 14 | ASSPVGARGTDTQY
TRBV18 | NA | 14 | ASSRRDRGLRYGYT
TRBV6-5 | NA | 12 | ASKQDRGFYGYT
TRBV6-6 | NA | 12 | ASSYGAGLETQY
TRBV27 | once | 10 | ASSSGTYEQY
TRBV5-1 | many | 12 | ASSFPTSSNEQF
TRBV9 | NA | 12 | ASSGGGIGQPQH
TRBV5-1 | NA | 12 | ASSTGQGHTEAF
TRBV5-1 | NA | 12 | ASSLRTYGTEAF
TRBV11-2 | NA | 13 | ASSSGTSGVYEQY
TRBV4-3 | many | 13 | ASSQERTGVYGYT
TRBV29-1 | NA | 10 | SVVESYNEQF
TRBV7-3 | NA | 12 | ASSAAGLYNEQF
TRBV4-2 | NA | 11 | ASSQQETDTQY
TRBV9 | NA | 12 | ASSSDRAGNTIY
TRBV10-1 | once | 10 | ASSESSGTQY
TRBV6-5 | NA | 13 | ASKGTSGNTGELF
TRBV28 | NA | 11 | ASRPGAFYGYT
TRBV5-4 | NA | 11 | ASSLEDTDTQY
TRBV6-1 | many | 12 | ASSEEGPTYEQY
TRBV5-4 | NA | 13 | ASSSSGQGQETQY
TRBV4-2 | few | 14 | ASSQDRDTRVWPQH
TRBV7-2 | NA | 11 | ASRVPGANEQF
TRBV7-9 | NA | 12 | ASSLAGGGDGYT
TRBV25-1 | NA | 12 | ASRGGELSYEQY
TRBV25-1 | NA | 13 | ASSEEDSLIGGYT
TRBV5-1 | few | 17 | ASSFAGLAGVSGTDTQY
TRBV28 | NA | 16 | ASRFGLAGLSSYNEQF
TRBV5-6 | once | 13 | ASSLGKGAPEKLF
TRBV27 | NA | 9 | ASSSSYEQY